The rows below give T cell receptor beta chains drawn from one sample of a study of OX40 agonist ivuxolimab in advanced cancers. Repertoires were generated with immunoSEQ multiplex PCR, while TCRdb's copy carries only in-frame clones and drops some. The profile shows about 26,000 clones, around three quarters of them singletons. The sample here was CD4+ or CD8+ T cells sorted from blood, taken in a trial of the OX40 agonist ivuxolimab. All receptors derive from an adult with an advanced solid tumor such as melanoma, head and neck, liver or kidney cancer. CDR3s include the opening cysteine and the closing phenylalanine or tryptophan. D genes are given only for firm matches. Some rows have no size entry. The others give once, few or many, or a class for an expanded clone.

D gene,clone size,J gene,V gene,CDR3 DNA,CDR3 protein
NA,few,TRBJ1-3,TRBV28,TGTGCCAGCAGGCGTCAGACTGGAAACACCATATATTTT,CASRRQTGNTIYF
NA,NA,TRBJ1-1,TRBV5-4,TGTGCCAGCAGGGCCGGGGGGGGCGGTTTCGATGAAGCTTTCTTT,CASRAGGGGFDEAFF
NA,few,TRBJ2-1,TRBV9,TGTGCCAGCAGCGTCTCCGGGACACCGACTAGTGAGCAGTTCTTC,CASSVSGTPTSEQFF
NA,NA,TRBJ2-1,TRBV2,TGTGCCAGCACTAAAGACTCGAGCTCCTACAATGAGCAGTTCTTC,CASTKDSSSYNEQFF
NA,NA,TRBJ1-5,TRBV4-3,TGCGCCAGCAGCCAAGAGATAGTTGGGGGAGGCGGCAATCAGCCCCAGCATTTT,CASSQEIVGGGGNQPQHF
NA,few,TRBJ2-7,TRBV5-1,TGCGCCAGCAGCCTAGCCGGGACACTCTACGAGCAGTACTTC,CASSLAGTLYEQYF
NA,NA,TRBJ1-6,TRBV11-2,TGTGCCAGCAGCTTTTGGGGAAGCTCCTATAATTCACCCCTCCACTTT,CASSFWGSSYNSPLHF
TRBD2,NA,TRBJ2-1,TRBV6-5,TGTGCCAGCAGCGGACTAGCGGGGGAGTACAATGAGCAGTTCTTC,CASSGLAGEYNEQFF
NA,NA,TRBJ2-3,TRBV4-3,TGCGCCAGCAGCCAAGATCGGAGGCAGGGGTTAGTACGGGATACGCAGTATTTT,CASSQDRRQGLVRDTQYF
NA,medium-sized,TRBJ2-5,TRBV7-7,TGTGCCAGCAGCTTGTCGTACCAAGAGACCCAGTACTTC,CASSLSYQETQYF
NA,NA,TRBJ1-5,TRBV28,TGTGCCAGCAGTTCCCTAACAGTTAGCAATCAGCCCCAGCATTTT,CASSSLTVSNQPQHF
NA,NA,TRBJ2-7,TRBV27,TGTGCCAGCAGTACCCGGACAGACTCCTACGAGCAGTACTTC,CASSTRTDSYEQYF
NA,NA,TRBJ1-1,TRBV6-5,TGTGCCAGCAGTTACTCGGGCGAGAACACTGAAGCTTTCTTT,CASSYSGENTEAFF
NA,NA,TRBJ2-3,TRBV29-1,TGCAGCGTCGATGACGGTACTAGCACAGATACGCAGTATTTT,CSVDDGTSTDTQYF
TRBD2,NA,TRBJ2-2,TRBV4-1,TGCGCCAGCAGCCTTCGACTAGCGGGGGGGATAAACACCGGGGAGCTGTTTTTT,CASSLRLAGGINTGELFF
TRBD1,NA,TRBJ2-5,TRBV7-2,TGTGCCAGCAGCCAAAAGGGACAGGGTGGGTCAGAGACCCAGTACTTC,CASSQKGQGGSETQYF
TRBD2,NA,TRBJ2-7,TRBV7-9,TGTGCCAGCAGCTCTAATACCGGGACTAGCCCCTACGAGCAGTACTTC,CASSSNTGTSPYEQYF
TRBD1,NA,TRBJ1-5,TRBV6-1,TGTGCCAGCAGTGAAGCGCATACAGGGGTCCCCCAGCCCCAGCATTTT,CASSEAHTGVPQPQHF
NA,NA,TRBJ1-4,TRBV10-2,TGCGCCAGCACAACAGCCGATAATGAAAAACTGTTTTTT,CASTTADNEKLFF
NA,few,TRBJ1-2,TRBV7-2,TGTGCCAGCAGCATCGGAACCGCGATCCCATGGGGCTACACCTTC,CASSIGTAIPWGYTF
NA,NA,TRBJ1-1,TRBV7-9,TGTGCCAGCCAACTCGCCAACCAGGAAGCTTTCTTT,CASQLANQEAFF
NA,NA,TRBJ1-2,TRBV29-1,TGCAGCGTTGAAGATGGCCGGCACGCACTTGGAGGCTACACCTTC,CSVEDGRHALGGYTF
NA,NA,TRBJ1-4,TRBV19,TGTGCCAGTACCACGTCTTGGCCTAATGAAAAACTGTTTTTT,CASTTSWPNEKLFF
TRBD2,NA,TRBJ2-2,TRBV9,TGTGCCAGCAGCCCAGCCGGCGGGGGGGCTTACACCGGGGAGCTGTTTTTT,CASSPAGGGAYTGELFF
TRBD2,NA,TRBJ2-1,TRBV11-2,TGTGCCAGCAGGGACGGGGGGGCCGGGAGGAGCAATGAGCAGTTCTTC,CASRDGGAGRSNEQFF
NA,once,TRBJ2-7,TRBV7-9,TGTGCCAGCAGCTTAGAGGGAGCCTACGAGCAGTACTTC,CASSLEGAYEQYF
TRBD2,few,TRBJ2-7,TRBV11-2,TGTGCCAGCAGCTTCGAGACCGGGACTAGCGGGGGCTACGAGCAGTACTTC,CASSFETGTSGGYEQYF
NA,NA,TRBJ1-3,TRBV7-8,TGTGCCAGCAGTCCAAGGGCGCGTGGAAACACCATATATTTT,CASSPRARGNTIYF
TRBD1,NA,TRBJ2-1,TRBV5-6,TGTGCCAGCAGCCCCGCGGGACAGGGACCCTACAATGAGCAGTTCTTC,CASSPAGQGPYNEQFF
NA,NA,TRBJ1-1,TRBV7-2,TGTGCCAGCAGCCCAGTGGGAGGGAGCACTGAAGCTTTCTTT,CASSPVGGSTEAFF
NA,once,TRBJ1-4,TRBV9,TGTGCCAGCAGCACCGGGACATTTAATGAAAAACTGTTTTTT,CASSTGTFNEKLFF
TRBD1,NA,TRBJ2-7,TRBV19,TGTGCCAGTAGCAGAGAAAACAGGGGCGAGCAGTACTTC,CASSRENRGEQYF
TRBD1,few,TRBJ2-1,TRBV15,TGTGCCACCATGGCCGGGACAGGGGACAATGAGCAGTTCTTC,CATMAGTGDNEQFF
TRBD1,NA,TRBJ1-1,TRBV6-6,TGTGCCAGCAGTTCCTGGACAGGAGAGAACACTGAAGCTTTCTTT,CASSSWTGENTEAFF
NA,NA,TRBJ2-5,TRBV19,TGTGCCAGTAGACCCCCAGGGGTCGGAGAGACCCAGTACTTC,CASRPPGVGETQYF
NA,medium-sized,TRBJ2-7,TRBV7-2,TGTGCCAGCAGCTGGGGGGCGGACGAGCAGTACTTC,CASSWGADEQYF
NA,NA,TRBJ2-7,TRBV19,TGTGCCAGTAGTATAGGGGTGGGGGCCGAGCAGTACTTC,CASSIGVGAEQYF
TRBD1,NA,TRBJ2-7,TRBV19,TGTGCCACCCGTCTGGTAGCGACAGGGTCTGTCTACGAGCAGTACTTC,CATRLVATGSVYEQYF
TRBD1,NA,TRBJ2-5,TRBV5-4,TGTGCCAGCAGCTTGGGACAGGGGCCCCAAGAGACCCAGTACTTC,CASSLGQGPQETQYF
NA,NA,TRBJ1-1,TRBV7-9,TGTGCCAGCAGCTTGTACCGGGACACCAATGTCGCTGAAGCTTTCTTT,CASSLYRDTNVAEAFF
NA,NA,TRBJ1-1,TRBV18,TGTGCCAGCTCACATGTGGACAGCGCGAACACTGAAGCTTTCTTT,CASSHVDSANTEAFF
NA,once,TRBJ2-2,TRBV7-8,TGTGCCAGCAGCCGTGGTATCGGCAGGGCGTACACCGGGGAGCTGTTTTTT,CASSRGIGRAYTGELFF
NA,NA,TRBJ2-3,TRBV27,TGTGCCAGCAGTTTAAGGCTCGGGGTCGGCACAGATACGCAGTATTTT,CASSLRLGVGTDTQYF
TRBD2,once,TRBJ2-2,TRBV7-3,TGTGCCAGCAGCCGAGGCGGGAGCAGCCAAGCCGGGGAGCTGTTTTTT,CASSRGGSSQAGELFF
TRBD2,NA,TRBJ2-3,TRBV5-6,TGTGCCAGCAGCTTGGTTAGCGGGGGAGGACAATCGTATTTT,CASSLVSGGGQSYF
NA,NA,TRBJ1-1,TRBV19,TGTGCCAGTAGTGCGGGGGGGAACACTGAAGCTTTCTTT,CASSAGGNTEAFF